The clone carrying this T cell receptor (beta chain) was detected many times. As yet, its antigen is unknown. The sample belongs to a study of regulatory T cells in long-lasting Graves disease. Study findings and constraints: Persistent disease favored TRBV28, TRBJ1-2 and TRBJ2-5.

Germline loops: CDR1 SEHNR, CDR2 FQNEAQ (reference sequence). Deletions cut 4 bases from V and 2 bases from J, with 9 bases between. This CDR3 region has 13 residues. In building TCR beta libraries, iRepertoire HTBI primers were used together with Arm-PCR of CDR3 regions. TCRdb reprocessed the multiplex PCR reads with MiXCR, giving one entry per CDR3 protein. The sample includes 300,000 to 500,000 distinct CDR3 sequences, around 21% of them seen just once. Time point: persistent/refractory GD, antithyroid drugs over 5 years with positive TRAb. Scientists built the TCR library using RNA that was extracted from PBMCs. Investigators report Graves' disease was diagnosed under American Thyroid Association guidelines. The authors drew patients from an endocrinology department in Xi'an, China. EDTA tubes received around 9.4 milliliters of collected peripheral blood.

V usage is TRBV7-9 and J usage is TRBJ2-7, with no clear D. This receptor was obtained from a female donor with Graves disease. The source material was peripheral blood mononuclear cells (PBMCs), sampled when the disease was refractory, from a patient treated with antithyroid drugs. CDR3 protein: CASSYGPTYEQYF. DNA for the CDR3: TGTGCCAGCAGCTACGGACCGACCTACGAGCAGTACTTC.